Shown below are 3 T cell receptor beta chains from a single sample sequenced in a study of T cells after yellow fever vaccination. TCRdb reanalysed the 5' RACE reads using MiXCR and keeps one entry per CDR3 protein. This sample has some 320,000 distinct CDR3 sequences; 8.5% to 10% occur once, and the top ten carry around 3.3%. Sample: CD4+ T cells sorted from PBMCs, taken 5 days after the yellow fever booster vaccination. These receptors all come from a man younger than 30 who received the YFV17D yellow fever vaccine.

V is TRBV4-1 and J is TRBJ1-4; D unresolved. The ends were cut back, 3 bases at V and 8 bases at J, with 16 bases in the middle. The CDR3 is 15 amino acids. Germline V gives CDR1 MGHRA, CDR2 YSYEKL. The CDR3: CASSQPASEREKLFF. The CDR3 bases are TGCGCCAGCAGCCAGCCCGCCTCGGAGAGGGAAAAACTGTTTTTT.

This clonotype appeared a few times. This sequence joins TRBV5-5 and TRBJ1-4, with no clear D. Germline V gene sequence: CDR1 SGHKS, CDR2 YYEKEE (reference sequence). V gave up 2 bases and J gave up 13 bases, with 18 bases separating them. The CDR3 loop spans 14 amino acids. As DNA, the CDR3 is TGTGCCAGCAGCTTAGAAGTTTCGGGGATGGCACTGTTTTTT. Protein: CASSLEVSGMALFF.

This clonotype was seen a handful of times. The chain recombines TRBV7-6 with TRBJ2-3, with D perhaps TRBD1 or TRBD2 (6 bases each). The CDR3 is made up of 16 amino acids. V was clipped by 1 base and J by 0 bases, with 11 bases between them. Germline V gene lookup returns CDR1 SGHVS and CDR2 FNYEAQ. This CDR3 reads CASSLVGGSSTDTQYF. In DNA form, the CDR3 reads TGTGCCAGCAGCTTAGTGGGGGGCAGTAGCACAGATACGCAGTATTTT.